The next 27 T cell receptor beta chains were all read from a single sample in a study of blood T cell repertoires in COVID-19. The table came from immunoSEQ multiplex PCR; TCRdb's copy has only in-frame clones and leaves some out. The table shows about 150,000 clones, with 75% to 85% occurring only once. Sequences were obtained from peripheral blood. The receptors stem from a man aged 60-69 years with acute or convalescent COVID-19.

The J gene is TRBJ2-4, the V gene TRBV27; perhaps TRBD2 as D (7 bases). V lost 8 bases, J lost 8 bases, and 22 bases lay in between. Germline CDR1 MNHEY, CDR2 SMNVEV (reference sequence). This CDR3 spans 15 amino acids. The CDR3 sequence is CASWVGGAGMDIQYF. CDR3 sequence (DNA): TGTGCCAGCTGGGTGGGGGGGGCAGGGATGGACATTCAGTACTTC.

The chain recombines TRBV6-6 with TRBJ2-3; TRBD1 might be the D (5 bases). This CDR3 contains 15 residues. Germline V gene sequence: CDR1 MNHNY, CDR2 SVGAGI (reference sequence). V lost 5 bases and J lost 1, with 13 bases in between. The CDR3 is CASSSRDRGTDTQYF. The CDR3 nucleotides read TGTGCCAGCAGTAGCCGCGACAGAGGCACAGATACGCAGTATTTT.

This clone was counted once. The chain combines TRBV20-1 with TRBJ1-2; D gene uncertain. CDR3 length: 11 amino acids. CDR1 is DFQATT and CDR2 is SNEGSKA in the germline V gene (reference sequence). V shed 3 bases and J shed 7 bases, with 9 bases lying between them. The CDR3 protein is CSASMDSGYTF. CDR3 nucleotides: TGCAGTGCTAGTATGGACTCTGGCTACACCTTC.

V usage is TRBV29-1 and J usage is TRBJ2-7, with D perhaps TRBD2 (5 bases). CDR3 length: 12 amino acids. V dropped 3 bases and J dropped 7 bases, with 13 bases sitting between them. Germline V lookup: CDR1 SQVTM, CDR2 ANQGSEA. The CDR3, as DNA: TGCAGCGTTGATTCGGCCTCGGGAGAGCAGTACTTC. Amino acid sequence: CSVDSASGEQYF.

The count of this clone is one. The chain employs TRBV30 and TRBJ1-2, with a tentative D call TRBD1 (6 bases). Germline V lookup: CDR1 GTSNPN, CDR2 SVGIG (reference sequence). The germline V and J ends were trimmed by 0 bases and 8 bases, with 13 bases remaining between them. The CDR3 runs to 13 residues. CDR3 bases: TGTGCCTGGAGTGTAGCGGGGGCGACGGGCTACACCTTC. Translating gives CAWSVAGATGYTF.

V is TRBV5-6 and J is TRBJ2-7; D is perhaps TRBD2 (7 bases). Germline V gene sequence: CDR1 SGHDT, CDR2 YYEEEE. CDR3 size: 13 residues. Trimming stripped 4 bases from V and 3 bases from J, with 11 bases between. DNA for the CDR3: TGTGCCAGCAGCCAAAGGGGGGGCTACGAGCAGTACTTC. Translation: CASSQRGGYEQYF.

The chain uses TRBV18 and TRBJ2-1; D is uncertain. Germline CDR1 and CDR2: KGHSH and LQKENI. The ends were cut back, 1 base at V and 0 bases at J, with 7 bases in the middle. The CDR3 length is 15 residues. CDR3: CASSPQESSYNEQFF. DNA of the CDR3: TGTGCCAGCTCACCACAGGAGAGCTCCTACAATGAGCAGTTCTTC.

The chain has TRBV2 and TRBJ1-1, with 9 bases that match TRBD1. This CDR3 is 15 amino acids long. Trimming took 6 bases from V and 2 from J; bases not matched to a gene: 7. Germline V gene data show CDR1 as SNHLY and CDR2 as FYNNEI. CDR3: CASSKPQGANTEAFF. The CDR3 nucleotides are TGTGCCAGCAGCAAGCCACAGGGGGCAAACACTGAAGCTTTCTTT.

This clone appeared once. V and J are TRBV2 and TRBJ2-2; tentatively, D is TRBD2 (6 bases). The CDR3 consists of 14 residues. The germline gives CDR1 SNHLY, CDR2 FYNNEI. V lost 7 bases, J lost 0 bases, and 9 bases lay in between. The CDR3 reads CASKGGANTGELFF. The CDR3 coding sequence is TGTGCCAGCAAGGGCGGGGCGAACACCGGGGAGCTGTTTTTT. The complete variable domain, with remaining parts taken from reference TRBV2 and TRBJ2-2, reads EPEVTQTPSHQVTQMGQEVILRCVPISNHLYFYWYRQILGQKVEFLVSFYNNEISEKSEIFDDQFSVERPDGSNFTLKIRSTKLEDSAMYFCASKGGANTGELFFGEGSRLTVL.

The chain carries TRBV6-5 and TRBJ2-5; the match to TRBD1 covers 7 bases. The CDR3 length is 14 residues. The germline V gene has CDR1 MNHEY and CDR2 SVGAGI. The trim removed 8 bases at V and 7 bases at J, leaving 13 bases unmatched. The CDR3 sequence is CASSPGQIRGTQYF. In DNA, the CDR3 is TGTGCCAGCTCCCCGGGACAGATAAGAGGGACCCAGTACTTC.

The chain employs TRBV3-1 (or the pseudogene TRBV3-2) and TRBJ2-7; possibly TRBD1 for D (6 bases). CDR3 size: 13 residues. Germline assignment: CDR1 LGHDT and CDR2 YNNKEL (reference sequence). V was trimmed by 1 base and J by 4 bases, leaving 8 bases between them. CDR3 sequence reads: CASSQVRGYEQYF. The CDR3 region has the DNA TGTGCCAGCAGCCAAGTTAGGGGGTACGAGCAGTACTTC.

J is TRBJ1-1 and V is TRBV30; tentatively, D is TRBD1 (5 bases). This CDR3 spans 14 amino acids. V was cut by 3 bases and J by 4 bases, with 15 bases left in between. The germline V gene has CDR1 GTSNPN and CDR2 SVGIG (reference sequence). The CDR3 coding sequence is TGTGCCTGGAGCCCGCCGGGACTTCTCACTGAAGCTTTCTTT. It translates to CAWSPPGLLTEAFF.

The chain is built from TRBV7-3 and TRBJ2-7, with 9 positions matching TRBD1. There are 14 residues in the CDR3. Per germline, CDR1 SGHTA and CDR2 FQGTGA. Unmatched junction bases numbered 3, after V lost 5 bases and J lost 1 base. The CDR3 DNA follows: TGTGCCAGCAGCCCCGGGACAGGGTCCTACGAGCAGTACTTC. Its protein is CASSPGTGSYEQYF. The whole variable domain, filled in from reference TRBV7-3 and TRBJ2-7, reads GAGVSQTPSNKVTEKGKYVELRCDPISGHTALYWYRQSLGQGPEFLIYFQGTGAADDSGLPNDRFFAVRPEGSVSTLKIQRTERGDSAVYLCASSPGTGSYEQYFGPGTRLTVT.

This clone was counted many times. The rearrangement joins TRBV5-5 to TRBJ2-2, with 8 bases lining up with TRBD1. Germline assignment: CDR1 SGHKS and CDR2 YYEKEE (reference sequence). The CDR3 extends over 15 amino acids. Trimming took 0 bases from V and 3 from J; bases not matched to a gene: 1. The CDR3 sequence: CASSLDRGDTGELFF. In nucleotides, the CDR3 is TGTGCCAGCAGCTTGGACAGGGGGGACACCGGGGAGCTGTTTTTT.

The CDR3 coding sequence is TGTGCCAGCAGTTCGAAAAGACAGGGTGTCGGGGGCGGGGAGCTGTTTTTT. It translates to CASSSKRQGVGGGELFF. The rearrangement uses TRBV27 and TRBJ2-2; maybe TRBD1 (7 bases). This CDR3 has 17 residues. Germline V gene data show CDR1 as MNHEY and CDR2 as SMNVEV (reference sequence). V lost 4 bases and J 7 bases, leaving 22 bases between the germline ends.

The rearrangement joins TRBV5-1 to TRBJ2-1, with TRBD1 as a possible D gene (6 bases). The V gene's germline CDR1 is SGHRS and CDR2 YFSETQ. The CDR3 runs to 17 residues. The V end lost 5 bases, the J end lost 8 bases, and 26 bases lay between the germline ends. CDR3 sequence: CASRFGYRTALRDEQFF. The CDR3 DNA follows: TGCGCCAGCAGATTTGGATACCGGACAGCCCTTCGGGATGAGCAGTTCTTC.

The chain is built from TRBV3-1 (or the pseudogene TRBV3-2) and TRBJ1-3, with D hard to call. V lost 3 bases and J lost 4, with 7 bases in between. The CDR3 totals 13 residues. In germline, CDR1 is LGHDT, CDR2 YNNKEL (reference sequence). The CDR3 coding sequence is TGTGCCAGCAGCCAGGAGGGAGGAAACACCATATATTTT. Protein product: CASSQEGGNTIYF.

Worth noting for this clone: Its ends do not fully match the called genes, so a read error is possible. The chain employs TRBV2 and TRBJ1-4; no definite D call. This CDR3 is 13 amino acids long. The germline CDR1 and CDR2 sequences are SNHLY and FYNNEI. CDR3 sequence reads: CASSRENDDKLFF. The DNA of the CDR3 is TGTGCCAGCAGTAGGGAGAATGATGACAAACTGTTTTTT.

The chain links TRBV10-3 to TRBJ2-7; TRBD2 agrees at 8 bases. The ends lost 0 bases at V and 5 bases at J; junction bases unmatched: 12. Germline-derived CDR1 and CDR2 are ENHRY and SYGVKD. The length of the CDR3 is 17 residues. This CDR3 reads CAISESGVKREKHEQYF. The CDR3 nucleotides read TGTGCCATCAGTGAGTCGGGGGTCAAGCGGGAGAAACACGAGCAGTACTTC.

The rearrangement links TRBV19 to TRBJ1-5, with D tentatively TRBD1 (5 bases). CDR1 is LNHDA and CDR2 is SQIVND in the germline V gene (reference sequence). The CDR3 has 15 residues. V lost 3 bases and J lost 6, with 15 bases in between. The CDR3 is CASSIFQGRGQPQHF. Here the CDR3 DNA reads TGTGCCAGTAGTATTTTTCAGGGCCGCGGTCAGCCCCAGCATTTT.

In its sample, this clone was seen a few times. V gene TRBV4-2 combines with J gene TRBJ1-5, with 8 bases aligning to TRBD1. The CDR3 is 15 residues long. V lost 1 base, J lost 6 bases, and 5 bases stayed unmatched. CDR1 is LGHNA and CDR2 is YNFKEQ in the germline V gene. Here the CDR3 DNA reads TGTGCCAGCAGCCAAGCGACAGGGGAGAGTCAGCCCCAGCATTTT. The encoded protein is CASSQATGESQPQHF.

V is TRBV19 and J is TRBJ2-3; 9 bases are shared with TRBD2. V trimming: 4 bases; J trimming: 3 bases; junction bases outside the gene matches: 5. This CDR3 comprises 15 residues. Germline CDR1 reads LNHDA; CDR2 reads SQIVND (reference sequence). CDR3 residues: CASSTWLAGTDTQYF. The CDR3 region has the DNA TGTGCCAGTAGTACCTGGCTAGCGGGGACAGATACGCAGTATTTT.

The J gene is TRBJ2-1, the V gene TRBV3-1 (or the pseudogene TRBV3-2); 7 bases map to TRBD2. The CDR3 consists of 15 residues. The junction had 9 bases not matched to a gene; V was cut back by 6 bases and J by 4 bases. Germline CDR1 is LGHDT and CDR2 is YNNKEL (reference sequence). The CDR3 DNA is TGTGCCAGCAGGATACGGGCGGGAGAGTACAATGAGCAGTTCTTC. It is translated as CASRIRAGEYNEQFF.

For this clone: Other DNA sequences in this sample translate to the same CDR3. The CDR3 spells CASSMSGSPYNEQFF. The CDR3 nucleotides read TGTGCCAGTAGTATGAGCGGGAGCCCCTACAATGAGCAGTTCTTC. V and J are TRBV19 and TRBJ2-1; the match to TRBD2 covers 8 bases. The CDR3 consists of 15 residues. Germline V gives CDR1 LNHDA, CDR2 SQIVND (reference sequence). The V gene end was trimmed by 3 bases and the J gene end by 2 bases; junction bases not matched to a gene: 3.

This clone was observed at least ten times. J is TRBJ1-5 and V is TRBV3-1 (or the pseudogene TRBV3-2); D remains ambiguous. The CDR3 spans 14 residues. Trimming took 0 bases from V and 4 from J, leaving 7 bases between them. Germline lookup yields CDR1 LGHDT and CDR2 YNNKEL (reference sequence). In DNA, the CDR3 is TGTGCCAGCAGCCAAGACGGGAGAAATCAGCCCCAGCATTTT. Protein product: CASSQDGRNQPQHF.

This chain connects TRBV5-6 to TRBJ2-7; 9 positions agree with TRBD1. Losses at the gene ends were 4 bases for V and 5 bases for J; bases not matched to a gene: 10. This CDR3 is 15 amino acids long. Looked up from germline, CDR1 is SGHDT and CDR2 is YYEEEE. The CDR3 bases are TGTGCCAGCAGCCGTTTCCGGGACAGGGAAGACGAGCAGTACTTC. Translated, it gives CASSRFRDREDEQYF.

The chain employs TRBV3-1 (or the pseudogene TRBV3-2) and TRBJ2-7; D remains unclear. V gave up 3 bases and J gave up 2 bases, with 11 bases separating them. Germline CDR1 reads LGHDT; CDR2 reads YNNKEL (reference sequence). The CDR3 is made up of 14 amino acids. The CDR3 region has the DNA TGTGCCAGCAGCCAGCGCAGGATCCCCTACGAGCAGTACTTC. Its protein product is CASSQRRIPYEQYF.